This T cell receptor beta chain was sequenced in a study of T cell responses to AZD1222 COVID-19 vaccine. Profiling relied on immunoSEQ multiplex PCR, and the TCRdb table lists in-frame clones only, not all of them. The profile shows some 150,000 clones, around 89% of them singletons. Per the germline V gene, CDR1 is MNHEY and CDR2 is SVGAGI. The CDR3 is 15 amino acids. J was trimmed by 4 bases and V by 4 bases; bases with no gene match: 6. General study points: Spike-wide vaccine-associated CD4 TCRs dominated at 160-218 and 743-854. Donors were mostly white British, more females; clonal diversity possibly underestimated.

As regards this clone: Antigen specificity is unknown.

The sequence was obtained from an adult who received the MenACWY meningococcal vaccine as a control. This chain connects TRBV6-5 to TRBJ2-3; TRBD2 aligns across 9 bases. The source material was peripheral blood, sampled 28 days after the second dose of the MenACWY control vaccine. The CDR3 DNA follows: TGTGCCAGCAGTTTAGCGGGAGAGGCATCAGATACGCAGTATTTT. It codes for CASSLAGEASDTQYF.